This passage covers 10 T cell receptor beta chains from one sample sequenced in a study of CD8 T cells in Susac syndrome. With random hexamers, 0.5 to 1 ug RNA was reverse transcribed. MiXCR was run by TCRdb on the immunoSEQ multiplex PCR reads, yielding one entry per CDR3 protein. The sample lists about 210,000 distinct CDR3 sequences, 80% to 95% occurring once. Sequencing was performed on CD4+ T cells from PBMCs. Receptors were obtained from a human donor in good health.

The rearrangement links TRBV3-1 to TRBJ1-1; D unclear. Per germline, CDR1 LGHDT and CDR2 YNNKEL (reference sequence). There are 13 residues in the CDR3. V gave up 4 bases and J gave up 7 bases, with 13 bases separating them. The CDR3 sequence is CASSLGRASEAFF. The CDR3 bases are TGTGCCAGCAGCCTAGGGAGAGCAAGTGAAGCTTTCTTT.

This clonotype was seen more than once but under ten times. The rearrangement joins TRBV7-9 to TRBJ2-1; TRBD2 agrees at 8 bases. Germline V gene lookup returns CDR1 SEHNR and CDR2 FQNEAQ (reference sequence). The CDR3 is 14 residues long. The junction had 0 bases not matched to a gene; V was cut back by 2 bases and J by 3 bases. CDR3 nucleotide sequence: TGTGCCAGCAGCTTACGGGGGGGCTACAATGAGCAGTTCTTC. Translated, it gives CASSLRGGYNEQFF.

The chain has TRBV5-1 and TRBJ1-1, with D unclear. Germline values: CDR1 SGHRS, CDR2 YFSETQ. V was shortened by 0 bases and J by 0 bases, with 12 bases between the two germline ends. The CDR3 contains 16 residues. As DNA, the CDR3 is TGCGCCAGCAGCTTGGAAGGACCGGGAATGAACACTGAAGCTTTCTTT. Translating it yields CASSLEGPGMNTEAFF.

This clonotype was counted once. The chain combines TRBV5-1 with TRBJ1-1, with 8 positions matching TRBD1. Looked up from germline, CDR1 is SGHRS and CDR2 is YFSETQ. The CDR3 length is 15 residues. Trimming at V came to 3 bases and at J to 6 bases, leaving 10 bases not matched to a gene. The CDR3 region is CASSSPETGESEAFF. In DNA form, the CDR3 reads TGCGCCAGCAGCTCGCCCGAGACAGGGGAATCTGAAGCTTTCTTT. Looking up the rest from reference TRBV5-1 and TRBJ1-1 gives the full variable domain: KAGVTQTPRYLIKTRGQQVTLSCSPISGHRSVSWYQQTPGQGLQFLFEYFSETQRNKGNFPGRFSGRQFSNSRSEMNVSTLELGDSALYLCASSSPETGESEAFFGQGTRLTVV.

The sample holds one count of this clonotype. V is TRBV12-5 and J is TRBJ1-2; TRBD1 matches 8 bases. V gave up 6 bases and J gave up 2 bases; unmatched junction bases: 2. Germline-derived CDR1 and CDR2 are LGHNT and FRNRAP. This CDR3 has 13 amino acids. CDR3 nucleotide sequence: TGTGCTAGTGGCAGGACAGGGAACTATGGCTACACCTTC. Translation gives CASGRTGNYGYTF. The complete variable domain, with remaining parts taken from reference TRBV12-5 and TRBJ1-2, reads DARVTQTPRHKVTEMGQEVTMRCQPILGHNTVFWYRQTMMQGLELLAYFRNRAPLDDSGMPKDRFSAEMPDATLATLKIQPSEPRDSAVYFCASGRTGNYGYTFGSGTRLTVV.

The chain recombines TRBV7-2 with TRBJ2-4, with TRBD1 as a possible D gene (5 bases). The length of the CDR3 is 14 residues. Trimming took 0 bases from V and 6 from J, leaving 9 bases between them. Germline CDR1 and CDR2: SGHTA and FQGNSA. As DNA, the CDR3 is TGTGCCAGCAGCTTAGCGGGGCAGGCAAACATTCAGTACTTC. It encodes CASSLAGQANIQYF. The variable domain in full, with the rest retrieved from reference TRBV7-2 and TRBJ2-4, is GAGVSQSPSNKVTEKGKDVELRCDPISGHTALYWYRQSLGQGLEFLIYFQGNSAPDKSGLPSDRFSAERTGGSVSTLTIQRTQQEDSAVYLCASSLAGQANIQYFGAGTRLSVL.

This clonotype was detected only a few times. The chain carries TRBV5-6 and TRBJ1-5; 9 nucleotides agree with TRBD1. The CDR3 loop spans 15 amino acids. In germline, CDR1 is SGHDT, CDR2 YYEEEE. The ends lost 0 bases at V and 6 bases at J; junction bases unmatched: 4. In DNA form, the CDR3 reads TGTGCCAGCAGCTTGGACAGGGGGCTGAGTCAGCCCCAGCATTTT. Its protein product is CASSLDRGLSQPQHF.

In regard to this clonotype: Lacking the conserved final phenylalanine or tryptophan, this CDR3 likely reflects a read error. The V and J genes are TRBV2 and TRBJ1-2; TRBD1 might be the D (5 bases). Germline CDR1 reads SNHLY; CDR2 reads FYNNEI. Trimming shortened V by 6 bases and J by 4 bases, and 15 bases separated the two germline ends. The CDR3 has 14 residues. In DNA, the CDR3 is TGTGCCAGCAGACAGGCGTCCTTGATCTATGGCTACACCCTC. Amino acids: CASRQASLIYGYTL.

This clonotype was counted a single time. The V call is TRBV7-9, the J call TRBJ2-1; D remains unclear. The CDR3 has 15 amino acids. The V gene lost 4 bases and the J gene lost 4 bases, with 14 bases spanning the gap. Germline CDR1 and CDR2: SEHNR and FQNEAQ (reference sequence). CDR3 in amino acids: CASSSDRRPYNEQFF. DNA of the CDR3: TGTGCCAGCAGCTCTGACCGTCGTCCTTACAATGAGCAGTTCTTC.

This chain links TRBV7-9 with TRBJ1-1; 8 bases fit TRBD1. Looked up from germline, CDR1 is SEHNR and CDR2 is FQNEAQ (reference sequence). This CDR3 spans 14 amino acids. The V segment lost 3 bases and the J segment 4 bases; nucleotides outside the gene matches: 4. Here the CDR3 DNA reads TGTGCCAGCAGCTTCCCAGGGGGCGGCACTGAAGCTTTCTTT. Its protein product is CASSFPGGGTEAFF.